This T cell receptor (beta chain) stems from a study of CD4 and CD8 cells across lung adenocarcinoma regions. The germline V gene has CDR1 MNHNS and CDR2 SASEGT. The CDR3 extends over 12 amino acids. Samples came from patients with localized non-small cell lung adenocarcinoma. One entry per CDR3 protein results from TCRdb running MiXCR on the PCR reads. Here the sample spans over 8,500 distinct CDR3 sequences, around 59% being singletons. Sequencing was carried out using CD8+ T cells from the margin of a lung tumor. The clonotype was recovered from a male donor with lung adenocarcinoma. The CD4 and CD8 labels of this study may be unreliable. This chain uses TRBV6-1 with TRBJ2-3; no clear D gene. The J call is in doubt because the DNA end fits TRBJ2-7 better. This chain's CDR3 is CAGMSPKNMQYF. CDR3 DNA sequence: TGTGCGGGGATGTCCCCCAAAAATATGCAGTACTTC.